The sequence of this T cell receptor (beta chain) was determined in a study of early T cells in non-severe SARS-CoV-2 infection. As for the study in general: Bulk RNA from unsorted whole blood was sequenced; chains were unpaired.

Concerning this clonotype itself: Its specificity is not known.

Study results and caveats: Anti-spike CD8 responses were favored by VDJdb matching, which missed private and CD4 specificities.

Unique molecular identifiers tagged individual cDNA molecules. TCRdb independently ran MiXCR on the 5' RACE reads; one entry per CDR3 protein. The table records about 90,000 distinct CDR3 sequences, approximately 12% of them present only once. The specimen was whole blood, collected at baseline. This clonotype originated in an adult who was a healthcare worker with PCR-confirmed SARS-CoV-2 infection or an uninfected control (not recorded which).

CDR3 in DNA: TGTGCCAGCAGTTCGACAGGCATAGTTGAAGCTTTCTTT. As protein: CASSSTGIVEAFF. The chain recombines TRBV7-9 with TRBJ1-1, with D tentatively TRBD1 (6 bases). V shed 6 bases and J shed 7 bases, with 15 bases lying between them. Germline loops: CDR1 SEHNR, CDR2 FQNEAQ (reference sequence). The CDR3 consists of 13 residues.